The rows below give T cell receptor beta chains drawn from one sample of a study of blood T cells in healthy people across ages. TCRdb passed the 5' RACE reads through MiXCR, listing each CDR3 protein once. Of approximately 790,000 distinct CDR3 sequences listed, 62% were seen once; the top ten hold around a quarter. The sequenced sample consisted of blood. The receptors were sampled from a man between 25 and 39 years old in good health. Both conserved end residues are part of each CDR3. Fields, in order: J gene, clone size, V gene, CDR3 protein. Clone size is given for some rows only: seen once, a few or many times, or a class if the clone is expanded.

J: TRBJ1-1
size: .
V: TRBV28
CDR3: CASSLSRQMNTEAFF

J: TRBJ2-3
size: .
V: TRBV4-2
CDR3: CASSQGRQGAHNTQYF

J: TRBJ1-4
size: .
V: TRBV4-2
CDR3: CASSQNEGSDEKLFF

J: TRBJ2-1
size: .
V: TRBV7-2
CDR3: CASRGWNRLGEQFF

J: TRBJ2-1
size: .
V: TRBV18
CDR3: CASSPRRGEQFF

J: TRBJ2-7
size: .
V: TRBV7-2
CDR3: CASSSPTDSYEQYF

J: TRBJ2-7
size: .
V: TRBV7-2
CDR3: CASSLAEQYF

J: TRBJ1-2
size: .
V: TRBV3-1
CDR3: CASSQDHGVSYTF

J: TRBJ2-5
size: .
V: TRBV7-9
CDR3: CASSAPVGPSSLYF

J: TRBJ2-3
size: .
V: TRBV28
CDR3: CASSESDYRTDTQYF

J: TRBJ2-1
size: .
V: TRBV29-1
CDR3: CSVIPGRRNEQFF

J: TRBJ2-4
size: few
V: TRBV29-1
CDR3: CSVDLAGAKNIQYF

J: TRBJ2-4
size: .
V: TRBV7-2
CDR3: CASSFGEGTGEYF

J: .
size: .
V: TRBV28
CDR3: CASLLGDTHEQYF

J: TRBJ1-6
size: .
V: TRBV9
CDR3: CASSVDSAANSPLHF

J: TRBJ2-3
size: .
V: TRBV7-3
CDR3: CASSPIRGSTDTQYF

J: TRBJ2-7
size: .
V: TRBV7-2
CDR3: CASSLGEVEQYF

J: TRBJ2-2
size: once
V: TRBV12-3/TRBV12-4
CDR3: CASIQIRGRNTGELFF

J: TRBJ1-3
size: .
V: TRBV4-2
CDR3: CASSQDGTGRNTIYF

J: TRBJ1-4
size: .
V: TRBV27
CDR3: CASTPSGSSEKLFF

J: TRBJ2-6
size: .
V: TRBV2
CDR3: CASSATFGSGANVLTF

J: TRBJ1-2
size: .
V: TRBV19
CDR3: CASSIRIGTITGGYTF

J: TRBJ2-1
size: .
V: TRBV7-2
CDR3: CASRPTGLLYNEQFF